This T cell receptor beta chain emerged from a study of beta chain features in type 1 diabetes. General study points: A closer apparent resemblance between naive, central memory and Treg TCRB repertoires was seen in patients than in healthy donors. Moderate but significant shortening of TCRB CDR3s was recorded in all four CD4+ subsets from Type 1 diabetes patients.

The sequenced template was cDNA made from the entire isolated RNA. The assay was immunoSEQ multiplex PCR, and TCRdb's table has in-frame clones only and misses some. The table has around 650,000 clones, around 11% seen once. This clone has only a few counts. Antigen specificity is unknown. The CDR3 has 16 residues. The J segment lost 4 bases and the V segment lost 10 bases, leaving 10 bases of the junction unmatched. The germline V gene encodes CDR1 ENHRY and CDR2 SYGVKD. This receptor was obtained from a man aged 25-45 years with type 1 diabetes. V and J are TRBV10-3 and TRBJ2-1; 13 bases agree with TRBD2. The sequenced sample consisted of naive CD4+ T cells from blood. The CDR3, as DNA: TGTGCCAGCATGACCGGGACTAGCGGGGAGTACAATGAGCAGTTCTTC. Protein: CASMTGTSGEYNEQFF.